This T cell receptor (beta chain) was identified in a study of blood T cell repertoires in COVID-19. Study summary: Acute-phase and convalescent COVID-19 samples originated in the United States, Italy and Spain. Sample material is recorded as cDNA or gDNA derived from T cells, B-cell-depleted T cells, or PBMCs.

Libraries were prepared by immunoSEQ multiplex PCR; TCRdb keeps only in-frame clonotypes and omits some of them. The table lists 200,000 to 250,000 clones, around 83% of them singletons. CDR1 and CDR2 (germline): LNHDA, SQIVND (reference sequence). With V trimmed by 5 bases and J by 1 base, 4 bases remained unmatched. This CDR3 has 15 amino acids. This rearrangement joins TRBV19 to TRBJ2-2; 7 nucleotides match TRBD2. This receptor was identified in a woman aged 50 to 60 with acute or convalescent COVID-19. Source material: peripheral blood. Written as DNA, the CDR3 is TGTGCCAGTAGTGGGAGGGGCGGGAACACCGGGGAGCTGTTTTTT. Encoded protein: CASSGRGGNTGELFF.